This T cell receptor (beta chain) was captured in a study of T cell responses to AZD1222 COVID-19 vaccine. Clones were read by immunoSEQ multiplex PCR, and TCRdb kept only the in-frame ones, dropping some. The sample contains 200,000 or so clones, about 93% of which appear only once. Trimming took off 1 base at V and 0 bases at J, with 10 bases between the two ends. The germline V gene has CDR1 SGHRS and CDR2 YFSETQ. This CDR3 contains 15 residues. The receptor comes from an adult in good health. Material: peripheral blood, obtained on day 0 of MenACWY control vaccination. The chain uses TRBV5-1 and TRBJ1-2; D is ambiguous. CDR3 in DNA: TGCGCCAGCAGCTTGAACGGCGTAGCTAACTATGGCTACACCTTC. As protein: CASSLNGVANYGYTF.